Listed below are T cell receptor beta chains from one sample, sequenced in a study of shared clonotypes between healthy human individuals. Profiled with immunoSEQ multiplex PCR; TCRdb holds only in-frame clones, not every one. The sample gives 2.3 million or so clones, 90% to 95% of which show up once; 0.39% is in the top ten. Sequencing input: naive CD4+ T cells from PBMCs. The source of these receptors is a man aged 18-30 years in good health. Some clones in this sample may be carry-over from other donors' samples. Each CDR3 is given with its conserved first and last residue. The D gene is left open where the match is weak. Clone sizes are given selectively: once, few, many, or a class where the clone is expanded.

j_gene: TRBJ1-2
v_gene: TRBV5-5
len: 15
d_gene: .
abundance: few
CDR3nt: TGTGCCAGCAGCTTGGCAGGACCAACTAACTATGGCTACACCTTC
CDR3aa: CASSLAGPTNYGYTF

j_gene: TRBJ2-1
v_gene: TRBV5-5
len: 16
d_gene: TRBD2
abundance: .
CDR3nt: TGTGCCAGCAGCCCATTAGCGGGAGGCGCCTACAATGAGCAGTTCTTC
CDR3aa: CASSPLAGGAYNEQFF

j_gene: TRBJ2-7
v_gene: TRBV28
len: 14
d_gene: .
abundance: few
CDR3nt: TGTGCCAGCAGAGGGGGGGTGCCCCTCTACGAGCAGTACTTC
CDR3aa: CASRGGVPLYEQYF

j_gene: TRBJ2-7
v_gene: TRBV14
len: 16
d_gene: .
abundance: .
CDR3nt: TGTGCCAGCAGCCAAGTCGGGGGAGCACCTTCTTACGAGCAGTACTTC
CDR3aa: CASSQVGGAPSYEQYF

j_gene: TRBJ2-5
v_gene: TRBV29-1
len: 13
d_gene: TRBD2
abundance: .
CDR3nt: TGCAGCGTTGGTGGGAGGGCGGCGGAGACCCAGTACTTC
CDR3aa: CSVGGRAAETQYF

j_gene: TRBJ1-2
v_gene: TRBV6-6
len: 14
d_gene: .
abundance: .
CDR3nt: TGTGCCAGTCACACCGGCGGCTCCGCCTATGGCTACACCTTC
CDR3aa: CASHTGGSAYGYTF

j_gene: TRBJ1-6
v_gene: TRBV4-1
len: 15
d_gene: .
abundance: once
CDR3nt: TGCGCCAGCAGCCAAGTTTCGGGGGGCGAATCACCCCTCCACTTT
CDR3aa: CASSQVSGGESPLHF

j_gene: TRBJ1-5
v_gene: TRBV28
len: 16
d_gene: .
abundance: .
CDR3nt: TGTGCCAGCAGTTTTCTTAGTCGAGGGGGGAATCAGCCCCAGCATTTT
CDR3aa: CASSFLSRGGNQPQHF

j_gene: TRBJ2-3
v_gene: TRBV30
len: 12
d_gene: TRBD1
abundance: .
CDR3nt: TGTGCCTGGAGTTTGACAGGGTTAACGCAGTATTTT
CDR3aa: CAWSLTGLTQYF

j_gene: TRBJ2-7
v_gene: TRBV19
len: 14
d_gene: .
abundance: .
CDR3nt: TGTGCCACCGCCGCGGAGACAGGGAGGAACGAGCAGTACTTC
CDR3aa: CATAAETGRNEQYF

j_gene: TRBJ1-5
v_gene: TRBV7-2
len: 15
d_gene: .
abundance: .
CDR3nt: TGTGCCAGCAGCCTAACCGGACACTTTAATCAGCCCCAGCATTTT
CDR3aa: CASSLTGHFNQPQHF

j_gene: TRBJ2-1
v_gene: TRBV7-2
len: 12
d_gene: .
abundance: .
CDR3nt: TGTGCCAGCGTCAAGGGGGTCGATGAGCAGTTCTTC
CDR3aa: CASVKGVDEQFF

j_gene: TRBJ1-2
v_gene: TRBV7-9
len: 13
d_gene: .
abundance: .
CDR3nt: TGTGCCAGCAGCTTAGCTAGGGCTGGGGGCTACACCTTC
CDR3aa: CASSLARAGGYTF

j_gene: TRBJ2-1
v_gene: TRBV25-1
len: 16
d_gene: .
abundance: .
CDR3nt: TGTGCCAGCAGTGAATCCTGGTTAGCGGACTACAATGAGCAGTTCTTC
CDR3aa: CASSESWLADYNEQFF

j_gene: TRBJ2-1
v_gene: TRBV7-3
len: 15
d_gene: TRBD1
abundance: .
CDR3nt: TGTGCCAGCAGCCCAAGACAGGGATCCTACAATGAGCAGTTCTTC
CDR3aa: CASSPRQGSYNEQFF

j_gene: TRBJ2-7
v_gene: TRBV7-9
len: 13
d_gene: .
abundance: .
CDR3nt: TGTGCCAGTAATAGCGGAAGCTCCTACGAGCAGTACTTC
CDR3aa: CASNSGSSYEQYF

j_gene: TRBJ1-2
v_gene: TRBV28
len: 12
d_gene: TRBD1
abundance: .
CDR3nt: TGTGCCAGCAGAGACAGGGGCTATGGCTACACCTTC
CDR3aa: CASRDRGYGYTF

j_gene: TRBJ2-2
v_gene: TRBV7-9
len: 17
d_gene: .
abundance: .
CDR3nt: TGTGCCAGCAGCTCCCCGGCCTTCCCGGCGGGCACCGGGGAGCTGTTTTTT
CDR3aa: CASSSPAFPAGTGELFF

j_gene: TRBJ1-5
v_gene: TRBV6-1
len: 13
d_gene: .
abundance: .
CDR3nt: TGTGCCAGCAGGCAGAAGGAGTATCAGCCCCAGCATTTT
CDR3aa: CASRQKEYQPQHF

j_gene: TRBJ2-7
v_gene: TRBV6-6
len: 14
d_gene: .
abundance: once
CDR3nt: TGTGCCAGCAGATGGGACCAGTGGGACTACGAGCAGTACTTC
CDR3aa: CASRWDQWDYEQYF

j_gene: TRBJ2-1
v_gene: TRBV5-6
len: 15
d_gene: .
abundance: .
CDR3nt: TGTGCCAGCAGCAATGCCGGGACCAATAACAATGAGCAGTTCTTC
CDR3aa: CASSNAGTNNNEQFF

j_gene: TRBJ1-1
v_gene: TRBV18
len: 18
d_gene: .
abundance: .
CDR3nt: TGTGCCAGCTCACACTCACAGGGAACCCTTATCATGAACACTGAAGCTTTCTTT
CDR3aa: CASSHSQGTLIMNTEAFF

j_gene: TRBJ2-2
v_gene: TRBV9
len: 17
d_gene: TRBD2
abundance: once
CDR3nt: TGTGCCAGCAGCGGCCCTAGCGGGGTATACTCTACCGGGGAGCTGTTTTTT
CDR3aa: CASSGPSGVYSTGELFF

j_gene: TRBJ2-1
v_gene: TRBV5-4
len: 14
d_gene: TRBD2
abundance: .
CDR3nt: TGTGCCAGCAGCTCGGGGGAGGGCTACAATGAGCAGTTCTTC
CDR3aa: CASSSGEGYNEQFF

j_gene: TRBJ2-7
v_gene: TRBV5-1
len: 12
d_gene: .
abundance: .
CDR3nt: TGCGCCAGCAGTTATGGCCAGGACGAGCAGTACTTC
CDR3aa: CASSYGQDEQYF

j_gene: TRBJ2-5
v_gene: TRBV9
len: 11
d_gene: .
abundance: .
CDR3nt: TGTGCCAGCAGCGCGGGAGCCACCCAGTACTTC
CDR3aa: CASSAGATQYF

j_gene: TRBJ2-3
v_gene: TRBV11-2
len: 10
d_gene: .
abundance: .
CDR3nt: TGTGCCAGCGGGTTCAATACGCAGTATTTT
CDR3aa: CASGFNTQYF

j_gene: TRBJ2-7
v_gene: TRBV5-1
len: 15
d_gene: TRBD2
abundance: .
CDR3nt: TGCGCCAGCAGCTCGGGAGCGGGAGGTACTAGCGAGCAGTACTTC
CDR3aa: CASSSGAGGTSEQYF

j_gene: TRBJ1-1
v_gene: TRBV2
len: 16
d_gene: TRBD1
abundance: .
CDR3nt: TGTGCCAGCAGTGATCGGTCGGGGACAGGGGGCACTGAAGCTTTCTTT
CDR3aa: CASSDRSGTGGTEAFF

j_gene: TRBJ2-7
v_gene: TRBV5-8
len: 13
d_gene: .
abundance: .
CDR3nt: TGTGCCAGCAGCTTGCCGACCGGGGGCAAGCAGTACTTC
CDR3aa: CASSLPTGGKQYF

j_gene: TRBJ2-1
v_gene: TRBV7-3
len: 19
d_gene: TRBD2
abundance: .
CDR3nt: TGTGCCAGCAGCTTAATCGGCTCGGGCGGGAGGGCATTCATCTATGAGCAGTTCTTC
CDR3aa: CASSLIGSGGRAFIYEQFF

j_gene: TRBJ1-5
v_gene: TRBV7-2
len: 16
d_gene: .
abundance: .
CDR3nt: TGTGCCAGCAGCTTGGGCCGCTCTGGCGGCAATCAGCCCCAGCATTTT
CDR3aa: CASSLGRSGGNQPQHF

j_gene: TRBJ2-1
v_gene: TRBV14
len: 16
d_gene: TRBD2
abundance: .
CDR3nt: TGTGCCAGCAGCCACGGAAGGACTAGCGGCTACAATGAGCAGTTCTTC
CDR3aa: CASSHGRTSGYNEQFF

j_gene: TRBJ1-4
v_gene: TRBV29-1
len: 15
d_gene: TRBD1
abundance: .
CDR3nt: TGCAGCGCGTCCGGGACAGGGTGGGGTAATGAAAAACTGTTTTTT
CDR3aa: CSASGTGWGNEKLFF

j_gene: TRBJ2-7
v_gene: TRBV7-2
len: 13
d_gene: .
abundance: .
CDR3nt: TGTGCCAGCAGCAGGAACGCCGGTTACGAGCAGTACTTC
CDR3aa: CASSRNAGYEQYF

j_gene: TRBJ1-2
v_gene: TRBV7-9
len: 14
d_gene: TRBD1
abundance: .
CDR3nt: TGTGCCAGCAGCTTAGCGGGACAGGAGGGTGGCTACACCTTC
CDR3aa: CASSLAGQEGGYTF

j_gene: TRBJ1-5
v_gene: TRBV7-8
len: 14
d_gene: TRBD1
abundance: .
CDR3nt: TGTGCCAGCAGCTGGGACAGAGACAATCAGCCCCAGCATTTT
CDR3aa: CASSWDRDNQPQHF

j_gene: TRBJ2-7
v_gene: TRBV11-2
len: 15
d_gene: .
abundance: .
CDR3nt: TGTGCCAGCAGCTTAGTTCGCCGTGGAGCCTACGAGCAGTACTTC
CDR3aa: CASSLVRRGAYEQYF

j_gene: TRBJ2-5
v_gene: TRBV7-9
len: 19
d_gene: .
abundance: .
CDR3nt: TGTGCCAGCAGCCTCAAGACGTCCCGGCGAGACAGATACCAAGAGACCCAGTACTTC
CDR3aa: CASSLKTSRRDRYQETQYF

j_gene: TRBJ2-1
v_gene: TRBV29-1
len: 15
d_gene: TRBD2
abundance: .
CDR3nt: TGCAGCGTTGAAGGCTTTAGCGGGTACGCCAATGAGCAGTTCTTC
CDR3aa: CSVEGFSGYANEQFF

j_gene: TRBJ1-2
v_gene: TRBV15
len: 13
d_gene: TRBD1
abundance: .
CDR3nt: TGTGCCACCAGCAGCGGACAGGGGAATGGCTACACCTTC
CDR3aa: CATSSGQGNGYTF

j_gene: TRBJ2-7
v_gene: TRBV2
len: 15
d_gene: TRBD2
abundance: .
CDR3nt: TGTGCCAGCAGTTGGTCTAGCGGGAGGAACGGCGAGCAGTACTTC
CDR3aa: CASSWSSGRNGEQYF

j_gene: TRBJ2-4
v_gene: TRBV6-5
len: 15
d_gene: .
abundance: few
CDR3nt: TGTGCCAGCAGTCCCCGAGGGCGAATAGGAAACATTCAGTACTTC
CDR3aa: CASSPRGRIGNIQYF

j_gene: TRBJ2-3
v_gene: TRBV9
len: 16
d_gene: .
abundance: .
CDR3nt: TGTGCCAGCAGCCCGAGACTCCAAACTAGCACAGATACGCAGTATTTT
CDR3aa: CASSPRLQTSTDTQYF

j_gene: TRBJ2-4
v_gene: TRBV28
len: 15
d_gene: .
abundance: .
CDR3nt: TGTGCCAGCAGGGGGTGGGTAGAGGGCAAAAACATTCAGTACTTC
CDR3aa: CASRGWVEGKNIQYF

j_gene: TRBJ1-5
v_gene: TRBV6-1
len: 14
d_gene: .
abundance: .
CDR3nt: TGTGCCAGCAGTGAAGGCCATCCCAATCAGCCCCAGCATTTT
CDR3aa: CASSEGHPNQPQHF

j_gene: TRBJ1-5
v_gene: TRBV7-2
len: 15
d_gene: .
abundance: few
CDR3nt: TGTGCCAGCAGCCGGGACACTTCTGGAGGTGCGCCCCAGCATTTT
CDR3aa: CASSRDTSGGAPQHF

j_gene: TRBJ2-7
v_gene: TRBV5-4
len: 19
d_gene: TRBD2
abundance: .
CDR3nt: TGTGCCAGCAGCTTGGGGCGACTAGCGGGCTCAGGCCGAGCATACGAGCAGTACTTC
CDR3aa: CASSLGRLAGSGRAYEQYF